This T cell receptor (beta chain) is from a study of neurological immune-mediated disorders. Synthesis of cDNA was carried out by template-switch 5'RACE. The reaction used 10-nucleotide random UMIs. TCRdb re-derived calls from the 5' RACE reads in MiXCR, one entry per CDR3 protein. The table includes about 44,000 distinct CDR3 sequences, approximately 21% detected once. Study results and caveats: The absence of shared CDR3 amino acid sequences among expanded clones across subjects suggests private repertoires in all groups.

The germline V gene encodes CDR1 SGHDT and CDR2 YYEEEE. The CDR3 loop spans 16 amino acids. Losses at the gene ends were 6 bases for V and 4 bases for J; bases not matched to a gene: 13. Regarding time point: technical triplicate 3. Unsorted libraries were derived from 2 million PBMCs stored at -80 C. This clonotype was detected many times. Antigen unknown. The chain is built from TRBV5-6 and TRBJ2-7, with TRBD1 matching over 10 bases. The sequence was collected from a man aged 55 to 70 with HTLV-1-associated myelopathy (HAM/TSP). Material for sequencing was PBMCs. CDR3 amino acids: CASNLMGGQGNYEQYF. The CDR3 nucleotides read TGTGCCAGCAACCTAATGGGGGGACAGGGGAATTACGAGCAGTACTTC.